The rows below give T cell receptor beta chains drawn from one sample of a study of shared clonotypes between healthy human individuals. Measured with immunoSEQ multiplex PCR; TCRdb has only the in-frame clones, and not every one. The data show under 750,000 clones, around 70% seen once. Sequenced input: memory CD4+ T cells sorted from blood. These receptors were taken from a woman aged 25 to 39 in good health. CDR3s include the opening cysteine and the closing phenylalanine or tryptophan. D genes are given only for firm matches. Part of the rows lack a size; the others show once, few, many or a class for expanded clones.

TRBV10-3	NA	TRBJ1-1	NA	TGTGCCATCAGTGCAGTGCAGAACACTGAAGCTTTCTTT	CAISAVQNTEAFF
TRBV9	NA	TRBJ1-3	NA	TGTGCCAGCAGCCCCGGACAGACTGGAAACACCATATATTTT	CASSPGQTGNTIYF
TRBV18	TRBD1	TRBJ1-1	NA	TGTGCCAGCTCAGAGGGGGCCGACACTGAAGCTTTCTTT	CASSEGADTEAFF
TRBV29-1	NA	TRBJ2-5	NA	TGCAGCGCCGTGACGGGACTCCTCCAAGAGACCCAGTACTTC	CSAVTGLLQETQYF
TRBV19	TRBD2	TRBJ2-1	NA	TGTGCCAGTAGTCGTATAGCGGGAGGGGTCTACAATGAGCAGTTCTTC	CASSRIAGGVYNEQFF
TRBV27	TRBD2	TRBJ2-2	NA	TGTGCCAGCACGGGAGGGGACGGGAGGAACACCGGGGAGCTGTTTTTT	CASTGGDGRNTGELFF
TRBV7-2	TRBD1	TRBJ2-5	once	TGTGCCAGCAGCTTCGACAGGGGTCAAGAGACCCAGTACTTC	CASSFDRGQETQYF
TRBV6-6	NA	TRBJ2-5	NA	TGTGCCAGCACCGAAAGTGGTCACAGTGACGAGACCCAGTACTTC	CASTESGHSDETQYF
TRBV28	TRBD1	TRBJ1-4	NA	TGTGCCAGCACTCCCAACAGGGGCGTTAATGAAAAACTGTTTTTT	CASTPNRGVNEKLFF
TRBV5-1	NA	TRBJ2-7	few	TGCGCCAGCAGCCCCTCCACATTTGATAGCGGCGAGCAGTACTTC	CASSPSTFDSGEQYF
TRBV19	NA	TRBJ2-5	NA	TGTGCCAGTAGTATTAGCGTCGAAGAGACCCAGTACTTC	CASSISVEETQYF
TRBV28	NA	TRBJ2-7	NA	TGTGCCAGCAGTTCACAGTATCCCACTTTATACGAGCAGTACTTC	CASSSQYPTLYEQYF
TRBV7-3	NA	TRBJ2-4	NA	TGTGCCAGCAGCTTAAGGCCCGAAGGGACTCAGTACTTC	CASSLRPEGTQYF
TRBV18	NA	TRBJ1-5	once	TGTGCCAGCTCACCCTCGGGGGAGGGAAGTCAGCCCCAGCATTTT	CASSPSGEGSQPQHF
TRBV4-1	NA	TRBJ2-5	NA	TGCGCCAGCAGCCAAGATGGGCTAGCCGCAGAGACCCAGTACTTC	CASSQDGLAAETQYF
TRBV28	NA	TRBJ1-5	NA	TGTGCCAGCACCCCTCTGTCAGCAGGGATTAGCAATCAGCCCCAGCATTTT	CASTPLSAGISNQPQHF
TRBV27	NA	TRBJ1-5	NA	TGTGCCAGCAGTTTATCCCGTTCAAGGGGAGGCAATCAGCCCCAGCATTTT	CASSLSRSRGGNQPQHF
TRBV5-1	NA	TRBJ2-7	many	TGCGCCAGCAGCAAGGGACTACAGGGATCCTACGAGCAGTACTTC	CASSKGLQGSYEQYF
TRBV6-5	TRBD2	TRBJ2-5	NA	TGTGCCAGCAGTTTCCTAGCGGGAGGGAGTGAGGAGACCCAGTACTTC	CASSFLAGGSEETQYF
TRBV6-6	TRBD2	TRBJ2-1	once	TGTGCCAGCTCTAGCGGGGGGCTTTGGGGGCAGTTCTTC	CASSSGGLWGQFF
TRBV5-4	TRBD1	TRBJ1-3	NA	TGTGCCAGCAGCTTAGGGGACAGCGCCTTCGGAAACACCATATATTTT	CASSLGDSAFGNTIYF
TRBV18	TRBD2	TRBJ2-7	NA	TGTGCCAGCTCAGCGACTGCGGGAGCCGGAGACGAGCAGTACTTC	CASSATAGAGDEQYF
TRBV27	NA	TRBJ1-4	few	TGTGCCAGCCGCGAGGGCTTACGGACGGGAAAACTGTTTTTT	CASREGLRTGKLFF
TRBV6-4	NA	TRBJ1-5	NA	TGTGCCAGCAGTGAACGGGGCGACAGGAATCAGCCCCAGCATTTT	CASSERGDRNQPQHF
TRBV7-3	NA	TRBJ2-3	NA	TGTGCCAGCAGCCCAGGGTCTAGCACAGATACGCAGTATTTT	CASSPGSSTDTQYF
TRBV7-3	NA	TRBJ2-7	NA	TGTGCCAGCAGCTTAGCTGCCAGCGGCGCCTACGAGCAGTACTTC	CASSLAASGAYEQYF
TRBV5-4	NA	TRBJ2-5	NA	TGTGCCAGCAGCGCCGCTAGGGGAGGAGAGACCCAGTACTTC	CASSAARGGETQYF
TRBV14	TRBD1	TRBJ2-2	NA	TGTGCCAGCAGCCAAGTTACAGGGGTGGCCGGGGAGCTGTTTTTT	CASSQVTGVAGELFF
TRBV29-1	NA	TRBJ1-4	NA	TGCAGCGCTTCAGAGGATGCAACTAATGAAAAACTGTTTTTT	CSASEDATNEKLFF
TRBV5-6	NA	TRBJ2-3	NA	TGTGCCAGCAGCCTCGGGCCCCGAGAGCGTACGCAGTATTTT	CASSLGPRERTQYF
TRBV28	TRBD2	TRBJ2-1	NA	TGTGCCAGCATCGGCGGGAGCTCCTACAATGAGCAGTTCTTC	CASIGGSSYNEQFF
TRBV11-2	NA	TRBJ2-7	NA	TGTGCCAGCAGCACCGGGGCTACCTACGAGCAGTACTTC	CASSTGATYEQYF
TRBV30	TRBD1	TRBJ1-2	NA	TGTGCCTGGAGAACACCTGGACAGGGAGGCTATGGCTACACCTTC	CAWRTPGQGGYGYTF
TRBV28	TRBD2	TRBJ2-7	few	TGTGCCAGCAGACCTAGGACTAGCGGTTACGAGCAGTACTTC	CASRPRTSGYEQYF
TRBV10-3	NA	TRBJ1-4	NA	TGTGCCATCAGTGGTGGAGGGGGGTCCGCTAATGAAAAACTGTTTTTT	CAISGGGGSANEKLFF
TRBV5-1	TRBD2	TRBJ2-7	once	TGCGCCAGCAGCTTCGGAGCGGGAGTGTACGAGCAGTACTTC	CASSFGAGVYEQYF
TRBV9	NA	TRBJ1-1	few	TGTGCCAGCAGCGTAGGTGGGAGCACTGAAGCTTTCTTT	CASSVGGSTEAFF
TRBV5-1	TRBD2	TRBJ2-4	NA	TGCGCCAGCAGCCCGGATCCGGGACTAGCGGGCCCTGGTCAGTACTTC	CASSPDPGLAGPGQYF
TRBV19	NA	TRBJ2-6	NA	TGTGCCAGTGGGGGACACTCCAGTTTAGAGGCCAACGTCCTGACTTTC	CASGGHSSLEANVLTF
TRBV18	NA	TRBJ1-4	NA	TGTGCCAGCTCACCGGGCAGCGGTAATGAAAAACTGTTTTTT	CASSPGSGNEKLFF
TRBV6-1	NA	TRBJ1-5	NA	TGTGCCAGCAGTACAATACAGGGTAATCAGCCCCAGCATTTT	CASSTIQGNQPQHF
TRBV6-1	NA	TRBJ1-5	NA	TGTGCCTCTCTAATGGTGTGGGAAGGCAATCAGCCCCAGCATTTT	CASLMVWEGNQPQHF
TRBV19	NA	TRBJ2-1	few	TGTGCCAGTAGTATCGGGGCCCTCTCCTACAATGAGCAGTTCTTC	CASSIGALSYNEQFF
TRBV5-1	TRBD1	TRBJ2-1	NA	TGCGCCAGCAGCTTGGAGAGACAGGGGTTGGATGAGCAGTTCTTC	CASSLERQGLDEQFF
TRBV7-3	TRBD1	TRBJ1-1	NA	TGTGCCAGCAGCTTATCGAGGCAGGGGGCGAGAGCTACTGAAGCTTTCTTT	CASSLSRQGARATEAFF
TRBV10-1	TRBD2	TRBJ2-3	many	TGCGCCAGCGGGAGGGACGATACGCAGTATTTT	CASGRDDTQYF
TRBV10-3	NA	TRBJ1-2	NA	TGTGCCATCAGTGAGTCGACCAGCTATGGCTACACCTTC	CAISESTSYGYTF
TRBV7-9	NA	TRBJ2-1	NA	TGTGCCAGCAGCTTACAGGGGCAACAGTTCTTC	CASSLQGQQFF
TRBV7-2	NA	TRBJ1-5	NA	TGTGCCAGCAGCCCCAACGAATTTCAGCCCCAGCATTTT	CASSPNEFQPQHF
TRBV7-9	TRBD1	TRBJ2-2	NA	TGTGCCAGCAGCCAGCAGACGACAGGGGACGGGGAGCTGTTTTTT	CASSQQTTGDGELFF
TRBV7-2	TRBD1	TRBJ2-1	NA	TGTGCCAGCAGCCATGGACAGGGGGGCGCTGAGCAGTTCTTC	CASSHGQGGAEQFF
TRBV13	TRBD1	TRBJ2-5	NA	TGTGCCAGCAGCTTACTTTCCGACAGGGGACCTAAGTACTTC	CASSLLSDRGPKYF
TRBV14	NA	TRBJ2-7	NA	TGTGCCAGCAGCCAAGATGGTATAGGACAGATTTCCTACGAGCAGTACTTC	CASSQDGIGQISYEQYF
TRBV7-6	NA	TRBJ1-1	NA	TGTGCCAGCAGCTTAAAAGCTAACACTGAAGCTTTCTTT	CASSLKANTEAFF
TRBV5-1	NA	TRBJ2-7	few	TGCGCCAGCAGCTTGGAGCACAGAGTCTACAGCTCCTACGAGCAGTACTTC	CASSLEHRVYSSYEQYF